These 9 T cell receptor beta chains originate from one sample sequenced in a study of blood T cell repertoires in COVID-19. Measured with immunoSEQ multiplex PCR; TCRdb has only the in-frame clones, and not every one. The sample yields roughly 34,000 clones, around 90% seen once. Sequencing was performed on peripheral blood. These receptors came from a woman in her 70s with active COVID-19.

V usage is TRBV7-9 and J usage is TRBJ2-3; D is perhaps TRBD2 (6 bases). The CDR3 length is 14 residues. CDR1 and CDR2 (germline): SEHNR, FQNEAQ (reference sequence). The V end was cut by 2 bases, the J end by 8 bases, with 14 bases between. CDR3 DNA sequence: TGTGCCAGCAGCTTACCTGCGGGGACGGGTACGCAGTATTTT. This encodes CASSLPAGTGTQYF.

V is TRBV7-8 and J is TRBJ1-1; D not certain. V was cut by 5 bases and J by 0 bases, with 7 bases left in between. The germline V gene encodes CDR1 SGHVS and CDR2 FQNEAQ. CDR3 size: 13 residues. CDR3 DNA sequence: TGTGCCAGCAGCCCAGTGTTGAACACTGAAGCTTTCTTT. It encodes CASSPVLNTEAFF. Variable domain in full (rest from reference TRBV7-8 and TRBJ1-1): GAGVSQSPRYKVAKRGQDVALRCDPISGHVSLFWYQQALGQGPEFLTYFQNEAQLDKSGLPSDRFFAERPEGSVSTLKIQRTQQEDSAVYLCASSPVLNTEAFFGQGTRLTVV.

The chain has TRBV18 and TRBJ1-3; D is unclear. The CDR3 sequence is 14 residues long. Trimming left V 6 bases short and J 4 bases short, with 13 bases between. In germline, CDR1 is KGHSH, CDR2 LQKENI. CDR3 in DNA: TGTGCCAGCTCCCCAAGGAGGACCGGAAACACCATATATTTT. Translation gives CASSPRRTGNTIYF.

J is TRBJ1-5 and V is TRBV18, with 8 bases that match TRBD1. J gave up 2 bases and V 3 bases, and 0 bases lay outside the gene matches. CDR1 is KGHSH, CDR2 LQKENI, per germline. The CDR3 runs 14 residues. CDR3 loop: CASSPGQGNQPQHF. The CDR3 DNA reads as TGTGCCAGCTCACCGGGACAGGGCAATCAGCCCCAGCATTTT. The whole variable domain, filled in from reference TRBV18 and TRBJ1-5, reads NAGVMQNPRHLVRRRGQEARLRCSPMKGHSHVYWYRQLPEEGLKFMVYLQKENIIDESGMPKERFSAEFPKEGPSILRIQQVVRGDSAAYFCASSPGQGNQPQHFGDGTRLSIL.

This chain connects TRBV5-4 to TRBJ2-7; TRBD2 might be the D (6 bases). Germline V lookup: CDR1 SGHNT, CDR2 YYREEE (reference sequence). The CDR3 spans 13 residues. V shed 0 bases and J shed 4 bases, with 8 bases lying between them. In nucleotides, the CDR3 is TGTGCCAGCAGCTTGGGTGGAGGGTACGAGCAGTACTTC. It codes for CASSLGGGYEQYF.

The CDR3, as DNA: TGCGCCAGCAGCCGGGACAGCAATTCCTGGGAGCAGTACTTC. Amino acids: CASSRDSNSWEQYF. The chain links TRBV5-1 to TRBJ2-7; TRBD1 aligns across 7 bases. The CDR3 is made up of 14 amino acids. With 4 bases clipped from V and 7 bases from J, the junction kept 11 bases outside the gene matches. CDR1 and CDR2 (germline): SGHRS, YFSETQ.

This chain connects TRBV6-5 to TRBJ1-2, with D perhaps TRBD1 (5 bases). Trimming cost V 3 bases and J 4 bases, with 12 bases left between them. CDR1 is MNHEY, CDR2 SVGAGI, per germline. This CDR3 has 14 residues. The CDR3 region has the DNA TGTGCCAGCAGTTATGGGGCAGAGTTCTATGGCTACACCTTC. Translation: CASSYGAEFYGYTF.

The CDR3 region has the DNA TGTGCCAGCAGTGAAAGGTCGAATAGCGGGAATGAGCAGTTCTTC. It encodes CASSERSNSGNEQFF. The chain has TRBV2 and TRBJ2-1; 7 bases match TRBD2. This CDR3 has 15 amino acids. Germline loops: CDR1 SNHLY, CDR2 FYNNEI. V gave up 2 bases and J gave up 7 bases; unmatched junction bases: 8.

In its sample, this clone was seen a few times. This sequence joins TRBV7-9 and TRBJ2-3; tentatively, D is TRBD1 (6 bases). Germline values: CDR1 SEHNR, CDR2 FQNEAQ (reference sequence). The V and J ends lost 8 bases and 0 bases respectively, with 15 bases between them. The CDR3 contains 15 residues. Written as DNA, the CDR3 is TGTGCCAGCGCATCCACCAGGGGAAGCACAGATACGCAGTATTTT. Translated: CASASTRGSTDTQYF.